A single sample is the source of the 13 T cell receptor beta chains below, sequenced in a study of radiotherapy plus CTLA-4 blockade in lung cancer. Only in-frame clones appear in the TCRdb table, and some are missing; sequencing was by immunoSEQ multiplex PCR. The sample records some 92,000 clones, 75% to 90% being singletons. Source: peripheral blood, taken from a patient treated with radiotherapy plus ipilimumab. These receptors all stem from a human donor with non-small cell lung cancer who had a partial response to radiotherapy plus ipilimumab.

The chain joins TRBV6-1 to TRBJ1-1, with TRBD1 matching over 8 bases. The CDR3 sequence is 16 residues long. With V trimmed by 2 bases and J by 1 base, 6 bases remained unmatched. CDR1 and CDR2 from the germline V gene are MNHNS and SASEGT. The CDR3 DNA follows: TGTGCCAGCAGTGAATATAGTGGGACAGGGAACACTGAAGCTTTCTTT. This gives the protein CASSEYSGTGNTEAFF.

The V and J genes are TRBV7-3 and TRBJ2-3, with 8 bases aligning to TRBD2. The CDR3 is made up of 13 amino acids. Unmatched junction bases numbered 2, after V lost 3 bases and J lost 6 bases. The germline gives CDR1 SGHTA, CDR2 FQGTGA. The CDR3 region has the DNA TGTGCCAGCAGCTTTAGCGGGGTGGATACGCAGTATTTT. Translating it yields CASSFSGVDTQYF.

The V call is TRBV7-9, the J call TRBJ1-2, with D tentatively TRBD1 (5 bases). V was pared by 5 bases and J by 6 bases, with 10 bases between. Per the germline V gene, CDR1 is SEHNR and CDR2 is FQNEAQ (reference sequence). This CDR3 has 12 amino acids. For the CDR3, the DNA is TGTGCCAGCAGCCTAACCAGGGATGGCTACACCTTC. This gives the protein CASSLTRDGYTF.

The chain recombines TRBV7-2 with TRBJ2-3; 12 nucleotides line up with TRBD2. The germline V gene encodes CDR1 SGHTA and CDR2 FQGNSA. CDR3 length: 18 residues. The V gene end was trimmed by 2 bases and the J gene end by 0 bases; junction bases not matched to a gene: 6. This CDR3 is CASSLQPLAGGSTDTQYF. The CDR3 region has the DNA TGTGCCAGCAGCTTACAGCCCCTAGCGGGAGGGAGCACAGATACGCAGTATTTT.

The CDR3 sequence: CATHGLPNTEAFF. For the CDR3, the DNA is TGTGCCACCCACGGACTCCCGAACACTGAAGCTTTCTTT. The chain is built from TRBV10-3 and TRBJ1-1; D remains unclear. Per the germline V gene, CDR1 is ENHRY and CDR2 is SYGVKD. Trimming cost V 10 bases and J 1 base, with 13 bases left between them. The CDR3 extends over 13 amino acids.

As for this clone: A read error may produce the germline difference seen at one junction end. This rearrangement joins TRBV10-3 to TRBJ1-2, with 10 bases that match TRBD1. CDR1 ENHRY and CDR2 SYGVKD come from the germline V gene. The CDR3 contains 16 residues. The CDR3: CAISEPTGTGDYGYTF. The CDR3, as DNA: TGTGCCATCAGTGAGCCTACCGGGACAGGGGACTACGGCTACACCTTC.

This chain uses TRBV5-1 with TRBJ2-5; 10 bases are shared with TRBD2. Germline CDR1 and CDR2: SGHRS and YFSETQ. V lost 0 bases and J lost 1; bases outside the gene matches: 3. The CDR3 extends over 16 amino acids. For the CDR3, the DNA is TGCGCCAGCAGCTTGGGGGTAGCGGGAGGCCAAGAGACCCAGTACTTC. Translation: CASSLGVAGGQETQYF.

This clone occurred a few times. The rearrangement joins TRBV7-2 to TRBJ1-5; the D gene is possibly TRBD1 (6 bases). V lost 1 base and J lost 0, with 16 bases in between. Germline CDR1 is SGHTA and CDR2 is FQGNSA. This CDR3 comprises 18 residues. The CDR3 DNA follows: TGTGCCAGCAGCTTAGGACGGGTTGGGACACATAGCAATCAGCCCCAGCATTTT. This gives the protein CASSLGRVGTHSNQPQHF.

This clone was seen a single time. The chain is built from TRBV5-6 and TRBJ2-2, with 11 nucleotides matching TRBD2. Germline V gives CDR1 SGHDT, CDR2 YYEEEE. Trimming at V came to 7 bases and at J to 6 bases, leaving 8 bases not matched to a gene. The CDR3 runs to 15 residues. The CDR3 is CASGLAGGHPGELFF. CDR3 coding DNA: TGTGCCAGCGGGCTAGCGGGAGGCCATCCCGGGGAGCTGTTTTTT.

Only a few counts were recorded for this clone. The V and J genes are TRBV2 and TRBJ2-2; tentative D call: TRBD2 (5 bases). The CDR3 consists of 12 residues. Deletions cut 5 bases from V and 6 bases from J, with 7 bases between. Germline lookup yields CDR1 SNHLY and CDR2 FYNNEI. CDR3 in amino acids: CASSRESGELFF. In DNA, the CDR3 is TGTGCCAGCAGTAGGGAGTCCGGGGAGCTGTTTTTT.

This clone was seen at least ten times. CDR3 nucleotides: TGTGCCATCTCGGGGGGAATCGGTCAGCCCCAGCATTTT. It codes for CAISGGIGQPQHF. The V and J genes are TRBV10-3 and TRBJ1-5; a weak D match, TRBD1 (5 bases). Looked up from germline, CDR1 is ENHRY and CDR2 is SYGVKD. CDR3 length: 13 amino acids. The germline V and J ends were trimmed by 8 bases and 6 bases, with 14 bases remaining between them.

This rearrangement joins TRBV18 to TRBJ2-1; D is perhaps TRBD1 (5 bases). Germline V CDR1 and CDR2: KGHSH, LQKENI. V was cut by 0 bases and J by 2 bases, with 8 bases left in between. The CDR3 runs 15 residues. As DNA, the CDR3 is TGTGCCAGCTCACCACCGAGCAGGGCCTACAATGAGCAGTTCTTC. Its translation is CASSPPSRAYNEQFF.

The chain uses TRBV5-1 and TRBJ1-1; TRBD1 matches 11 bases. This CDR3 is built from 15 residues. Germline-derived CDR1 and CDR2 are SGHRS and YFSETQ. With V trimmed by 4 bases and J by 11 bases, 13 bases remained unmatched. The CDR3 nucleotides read TGCGCCAGCAGCGTAGGGACAGGGGGTACCCCAGGGGCTTTCTTT. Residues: CASSVGTGGTPGAFF.